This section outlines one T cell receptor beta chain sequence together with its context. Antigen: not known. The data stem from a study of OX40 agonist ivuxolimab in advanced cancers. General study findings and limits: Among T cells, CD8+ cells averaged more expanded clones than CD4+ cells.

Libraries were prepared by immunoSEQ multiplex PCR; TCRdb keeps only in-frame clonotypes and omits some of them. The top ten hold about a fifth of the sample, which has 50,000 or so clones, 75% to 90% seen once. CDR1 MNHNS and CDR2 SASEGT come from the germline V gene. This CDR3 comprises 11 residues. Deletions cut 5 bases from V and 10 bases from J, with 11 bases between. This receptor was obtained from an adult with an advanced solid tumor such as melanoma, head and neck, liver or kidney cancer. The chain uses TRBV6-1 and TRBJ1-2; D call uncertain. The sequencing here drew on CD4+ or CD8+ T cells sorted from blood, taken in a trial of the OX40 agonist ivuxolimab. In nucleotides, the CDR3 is TGTGCCAGCAGTTATTGGCGTGACTACACCTTC. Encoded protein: CASSYWRDYTF.